The source of this T cell receptor (beta chain) is a study of T-cell memory formation after mild COVID-19 (TCRdb year 2021). About the study as a whole: TCR sequence clusters from the two donors were found to be largely donor specific. In a couple of donors, T-cell clones that expanded and contracted after mild COVID-19 were tracked by sequencing TCRalpha and TCRbeta repertoires over time. The cohort comprised two young, previously healthy adult volunteers, one female and one male. What the research found in general, with its limitations: Contracting CD4+ clones were located mainly in the CM and EM memory subsets, whereas CD8+ clones were found to be enriched in EMRA. Some responding clones were found in pre-infection memory, which suggests that pre-existing cross-reactive memory T cells took part in the SARS-CoV-2 response. Only a couple of mild cases were covered in the study, and larger cohorts including severe cases with pre-infection samples were considered necessary. From day 15 to 85, contracting clones showed balanced CD4/CD8 phenotypes, whereas a second wave of clones that expanded from day 15 to 37 leaned towards CD4+. Whether the second-wave clones peaking on day 37 were SARS-CoV-2 specific was not confirmed.

PBMCs were isolated by Ficoll-Paque density gradient centrifugation. This clonotype appeared a few times. The specificity of this receptor is unknown. No base quality information exists; no much larger clone differs at one position. The sequencing machine was an Illumina NovaSeq 6000. TCRalpha and TCRbeta cDNA libraries were built by 5'RACE with constant-segment primers, adding sample barcodes and unique molecular identifiers. RNA was extracted from every sample with Trizol reagent. Libraries were amplified in two PCR steps, with a second sample barcode and Illumina TruSeq adapters added in the second step. Libraries were sequenced on an Illumina NovaSeq with 2 x 150 bp paired-end reads. The source study handled its data this way. The reads were demultiplexed and collapsed into UMI-guided consensus sequences using migec v1.2.7. Using mixcr v2.1.11, the UMI consensuses were aligned to TRA and TRB V and J templates and assembled into clonotypes. Expanded or contracted clonotypes were those called significant by both edgeR and NoisET, with noise models trained on biological replicates. For edgeR calls, a false discovery rate-adjusted p below 0.01 and a log2 fold-change threshold of 1 were applied. As an exploratory analysis of dynamics, max-normalized trajectories of the 1000 most abundant clonotypes were examined with PCA combined with hierarchical clustering. Separately sequenced CD4+ and CD8+ repertoires were used to assign the CD4 or CD8 phenotype of responding clones. The public reads were quality trimmed at Q25 with fastp and then assembled into clones with MiXCR by TCRdb, keeping productive beta chains. When rows share a CDR3 protein, they turn into one entry using the most common DNA and genes. Here the V and J calls rest on TCRdb's processing, not on the authors' analysis. Present in this sample are tens of thousands of distinct CDR3 sequences, around a quarter of which were seen just once. The ten largest clonotypes hold under 50% of the sample.

According to the germline V gene, CDR1 reads SQVTM and CDR2 reads ANQGSEA. The CDR3 sequence holds 13 residues, the cysteine and phenylalanine included. Only the CDR3 part of the read is kept: 39 bases, read in frame from the first base. V was cut back by 3 bases and J by 2 bases, leaving a gap of 10 bases between them. The clonotype was recovered from a man between 18 and 35 years old who had mild COVID-19 (a few samples of this study predate the infection). The sample titles of this study are shuffled in the database, so cell type and time point are left out; the donor was told from shared clones. The V and J genes are TRBV29-1 and TRBJ1-2; a tentative D match to TRBD1 spans 5 bases. The sample consisted of PBMCs or a T cell subset sorted from them (not recorded which). The DNA sequence is given as TGCAGCGTTGAGGGGCAGCCCAACTATGGCTACACCTTC. This sequence encodes CSVEGQPNYGYTF.